The 27 T cell receptor beta chains reported below all come from one sample, sequenced in a study of blood T cell repertoires in COVID-19. Some clones are missing from TCRdb's copy, which holds only in-frame ones; the method was immunoSEQ multiplex PCR. The profile covers about 260,000 clones, with about 87% appearing a single time and over 2% taken by the ten largest. The specimen was peripheral blood. These receptors were obtained from a woman between 50 and 59 years old with acute or convalescent COVID-19.

Regarding this clone: The identical CDR3 is also encoded by other nucleotide sequences in the sample. The chain links TRBV18 to TRBJ2-7; tentative D call: TRBD1 (5 bases). Trimming cost V 3 bases and J 1 base, with 10 bases left between them. This CDR3 is built from 14 residues. From germline, CDR1 is KGHSH and CDR2 LQKENI. CDR3 sequence (DNA): TGTGCCAGCTCACCGCGGCAGGGATCCTACGAGCAGTACTTC. It is translated as CASSPRQGSYEQYF.

The rearrangement joins TRBV18 to TRBJ1-5; D is unresolved. The CDR3 is 13 amino acids. V lost 2 bases to trimming and J lost 6 bases, with 8 bases between them. Germline CDR1 is KGHSH and CDR2 is LQKENI. The CDR3 nucleotides read TGTGCCAGCTCACCAGAACAGTTTCAGCCCCAGCATTTT. Translating gives CASSPEQFQPQHF.

The gene calls are TRBV7-8 and TRBJ1-5, with D possibly TRBD1 on 5 matching bases. V dropped 5 bases and J dropped 6 bases, with 20 bases sitting between them. Germline loops: CDR1 SGHVS, CDR2 FQNEAQ. The CDR3 extends over 16 amino acids. CDR3 amino acids: CASSPNYGGVSQPQHF. For the CDR3, the DNA is TGTGCCAGCAGCCCGAACTATGGGGGGGTAAGTCAGCCCCAGCATTTT.

The rearrangement uses TRBV18 and TRBJ1-5; possible D gene TRBD1, 5 bases. CDR3 size: 15 residues. The germline V gene encodes CDR1 KGHSH and CDR2 LQKENI. The ends were cut back, 3 bases at V and 7 bases at J, with 16 bases in the middle. The CDR3 bases are TGTGCCAGCTCACCTATGGACGGGGCGGGACAGCCCCAGCATTTT. Encoded protein: CASSPMDGAGQPQHF.

Here the CDR3 reads CASSANRGGRNSPLHF. CDR3 nucleotides: TGTGCCAGCAGCGCTAACAGGGGTGGGAGGAATTCACCCCTCCACTTT. The chain is built from TRBV7-2 and TRBJ1-6, with 7 bases identical to TRBD1. The junction had 11 bases not matched to a gene; V was cut back by 5 bases and J by 7 bases. CDR1 and CDR2 (germline): SGHTA, FQGNSA. This CDR3 comprises 16 residues.

This clone was picked up one time. This sequence joins TRBV30 and TRBJ1-4, with 9 nucleotides matching TRBD1. There are 14 residues in the CDR3. V dropped 0 bases and J dropped 8; count of bases not matched to a gene: 4. Germline CDR1 and CDR2: GTSNPN and SVGIG (reference sequence). This CDR3 reads CAWSVGQGREKLFF. The DNA of the CDR3 is TGTGCCTGGAGTGTAGGACAGGGGAGGGAAAAACTGTTTTTT.

The gene calls are TRBV28 and TRBJ1-1, with 9 bases aligning to TRBD1. Germline values: CDR1 MDHEN, CDR2 SYDVKM. Unmatched junction bases numbered 7, after V lost 2 bases and J lost 6 bases. CDR3 length: 15 amino acids. In nucleotides, the CDR3 is TGTGCCAGCAGTTTAGTCCCCGGGACAGGGTCTGAAGCTTTCTTT. Translating gives CASSLVPGTGSEAFF.

The chain has TRBV18 and TRBJ2-7; 7 bases agree with TRBD1. Germline CDR1 KGHSH, CDR2 LQKENI. The CDR3 contains 14 residues. V was pared by 4 bases and J by 7 bases, with 10 bases of the junction left unmatched. Here the CDR3 reads CASSLPTGTGEQYF. In DNA, the CDR3 is TGTGCCAGCTCACTCCCGACAGGGACCGGGGAGCAGTACTTC.

This chain connects TRBV4-2 to TRBJ2-7; 10 bases match TRBD2. Germline V gene sequence: CDR1 LGHNA, CDR2 YNFKEQ. J was trimmed by 0 bases and V by 0 bases; bases with no gene match: 2. There are 16 residues in the CDR3. This CDR3 reads CASSQEASGSSYEQYF. The CDR3 bases are TGTGCCAGCAGCCAAGAGGCTAGCGGGAGCTCCTACGAGCAGTACTTC.

The chain links TRBV4-2 to TRBJ2-2; possible D gene TRBD2, 6 bases. V was pared by 0 bases and J by 7 bases, with 12 bases between. The CDR3 contains 15 residues. The V gene's germline CDR1 is LGHNA and CDR2 YNFKEQ. CDR3 protein: CASSQDPGEVGELFF. The CDR3 DNA reads TGTGCCAGCAGCCAAGACCCCGGGGAGGTCGGGGAGCTGTTTTTT.

The chain links TRBV12-3 or TRBV12-4 to TRBJ2-5; TRBD1 is a possible D gene (5 bases). V lost 6 bases to trimming and J lost 5 bases, with 7 bases between them. The CDR3 has 11 amino acids. CDR3 coding DNA: TGTGCCAGCAGAAAGGGGGAGACCCAGTACTTC. It codes for CASRKGETQYF.

About this clone itself: The same CDR3 is also encoded by other DNA sequences in this sample. The CDR3 loop is CASSPGQESSYEQYF. The CDR3 region has the DNA TGTGCCAGCAGCCCGGGACAGGAATCATCCTACGAGCAGTACTTC. The gene calls are TRBV28 and TRBJ2-7, with TRBD1 matching over 8 bases. Germline CDR1 and CDR2: MDHEN and SYDVKM. This CDR3 spans 15 amino acids. The junction had 8 bases not matched to a gene; V was cut back by 6 bases and J by 1 base. Together with reference TRBV28 and TRBJ2-7, the CDR3 gives the full variable domain: DVKVTQSSRYLVKRTGEKVFLECVQDMDHENMFWYRQDPGLGLRLIYFSYDVKMKEKGDIPEGYSVSREKKERFSLILESASTNQTSMYLCASSPGQESSYEQYFGPGTRLTVT.

CDR3 sequence: CASSPGDSHNEKLFF. Here the CDR3 DNA reads TGTGCCAGCAGCCCCGGGGACAGTCATAATGAAAAACTGTTTTTT. The chain employs TRBV7-3 and TRBJ1-4, with 7 bases that match TRBD1. Germline V gives CDR1 SGHTA, CDR2 FQGTGA. V shed 5 bases, J shed 4 bases, and the junction held 7 bases outside the gene matches. This CDR3 has 15 residues.

J is TRBJ1-5 and V is TRBV5-5; a possible D gene is TRBD1 (5 bases). Trimming cost V 2 bases and J 2 bases, with 11 bases left between them. This CDR3 contains 15 residues. The germline V gene encodes CDR1 SGHKS and CDR2 YYEKEE (reference sequence). This chain's CDR3 is CASSFQGGGNQPQHF. The CDR3 DNA reads as TGTGCCAGCAGCTTCCAGGGAGGCGGCAATCAGCCCCAGCATTTT.

This chain connects TRBV24-1 to TRBJ2-7; TRBD1 agrees at 8 bases. The length of the CDR3 is 14 residues. V trimming: 9 bases; J trimming: 4 bases; junction bases outside the gene matches: 10. CDR1 and CDR2 (germline): KGHDR, SFDVKD. Here the CDR3 reads CATADRTGIYEQYF. The CDR3 bases are TGTGCCACCGCCGATCGGACAGGGATATACGAGCAGTACTTC.

This chain joins TRBV25-1 and TRBJ1-1, with D unresolved. Deletions cut 1 base from V and 5 bases from J, with 8 bases between. CDR3 size: 13 residues. Germline CDR1 is MGHDK and CDR2 is SYGVNS. The CDR3, as DNA: TGTGCCAGCAGTGAATGTGAGGGAACTGAAGCTTTCTTT. Amino acid sequence: CASSECEGTEAFF.

By share, this clone ranks as medium-sized (0.01 to 0.1%). The chain uses TRBV11-2 and TRBJ2-7, with D possibly TRBD2 on 5 matching bases. The V gene's germline CDR1 is SGHAT and CDR2 FQNNGV. V was shortened by 6 bases and J by 3 bases, with 12 bases between the two germline ends. The CDR3 runs to 13 residues. This chain's CDR3 is CASSRGSNYEQYF. For the CDR3, the DNA is TGTGCCAGCAGTCGAGGGAGCAACTACGAGCAGTACTTC.

The chain combines TRBV10-3 with TRBJ2-1; the match to TRBD2 covers 7 bases. This CDR3 spans 17 amino acids. Trimming took 4 bases from V and 7 from J; bases not matched to a gene: 16. The germline V gene encodes CDR1 ENHRY and CDR2 SYGVKD. The chain's CDR3 is CAISGSTGGSFRNEQFF. The CDR3 DNA reads TGTGCCATCAGTGGCTCTACTGGCGGGAGCTTTAGGAATGAGCAGTTCTTC.

The chain links TRBV27 to TRBJ1-2, with 8 bases matching TRBD1. Germline CDR1 reads MNHEY; CDR2 reads SMNVEV (reference sequence). CDR3 length equals 16 residues. Trimming at V came to 0 bases and at J to 3 bases, leaving 6 bases not matched to a gene. The CDR3 here is CASSLSYVTGDYGYTF. The CDR3 bases are TGTGCCAGCAGTTTATCTTACGTGACAGGGGACTATGGCTACACCTTC.

This chain links TRBV7-6 with TRBJ2-7, with 8 bases identical to TRBD1. Germline lookup yields CDR1 SGHVS and CDR2 FNYEAQ. The CDR3 contains 15 residues. The V segment lost 0 bases and the J segment 6 bases; nucleotides outside the gene matches: 7. CDR3 amino acids: CASSLAGTGGLEQYF. CDR3 nucleotides: TGTGCCAGCAGCTTAGCGGGCACAGGGGGTCTCGAGCAGTACTTC.

The rearrangement links TRBV1 to TRBJ2-1; TRBD2 was called by the table and not checked on the DNA. TRBV1 is a pseudogene segment. The length of the CDR3 is 15 residues. CDR3 region: CTSSQEVLAGFEQFF. The CDR3 DNA reads TGCACCAGCAGCCAAGAGGTCCTAGCGGGGTTTGAGCAGTTCTTC.

This sequence joins TRBV6-5 and TRBJ1-6; D is perhaps TRBD1 (6 bases). CDR1 is MNHEY, CDR2 SVGAGI, per germline. CDR3 size: 13 residues. Trimming stripped 8 bases from V and 4 bases from J, with 9 bases between. CDR3 sequence reads: CASGQGYNSPLHF. DNA for the CDR3: TGTGCCAGCGGTCAGGGGTATAATTCACCCCTCCACTTT.

V and J are TRBV7-9 and TRBJ1-1, with D perhaps TRBD1 (5 bases). Germline CDR1 reads SEHNR; CDR2 reads FQNEAQ (reference sequence). CDR3 size: 15 residues. V was shortened by 2 bases and J by 2 bases, with 12 bases between the two germline ends. CDR3 sequence reads: CASSLIGHLNTEAFF. The CDR3 DNA reads TGTGCCAGCAGCTTAATAGGACACCTAAACACTGAAGCTTTCTTT.

The V and J genes are TRBV5-1 and TRBJ1-1; 7 nucleotides line up with TRBD1. The CDR3 has 16 residues. From germline, CDR1 is SGHRS and CDR2 YFSETQ. J lost 6 bases, V lost 0 bases, and 11 bases had no gene match. CDR3 amino acids: CASSLGGAGGPPEAFF. The CDR3 nucleotides read TGCGCCAGCAGCTTGGGGGGAGCAGGGGGTCCCCCTGAAGCTTTCTTT. The variable domain in full, with the rest retrieved from reference TRBV5-1 and TRBJ1-1, is KAGVTQTPRYLIKTRGQQVTLSCSPISGHRSVSWYQQTPGQGLQFLFEYFSETQRNKGNFPGRFSGRQFSNSRSEMNVSTLELGDSALYLCASSLGGAGGPPEAFFGQGTRLTVV.

The gene calls are TRBV9 and TRBJ1-4; TRBD1 aligns across 10 bases. Germline values: CDR1 SGDLS, CDR2 YYNGEE. The junction had 7 bases not matched to a gene; V was cut back by 3 bases and J by 5 bases. This CDR3 contains 16 residues. In DNA form, the CDR3 reads TGTGCCAGCAGCGGGAGGCGGGGACAGGGGAATGAAAAACTGTTTTTT. The encoded protein is CASSGRRGQGNEKLFF.

The gene calls are TRBV6-6 and TRBJ2-2; D is possibly TRBD1 (6 bases). Germline V lookup: CDR1 MNHNY, CDR2 SVGAGI (reference sequence). The ends were cut back, 6 bases at V and 0 bases at J, with 8 bases in the middle. The CDR3 has 14 residues. CDR3 residues: CASRGAANTGELFF. In DNA, the CDR3 is TGTGCCAGCAGGGGGGCAGCGAACACCGGGGAGCTGTTTTTT.

This chain joins TRBV7-2 and TRBJ1-5; 9 bases are shared with TRBD1. V trimming: 2 bases; J trimming: 6 bases; junction bases outside the gene matches: 5. The CDR3 runs to 15 residues. CDR1 is SGHTA, CDR2 FQGNSA, per germline. The CDR3 is CASSLQQGAGQPQHF. The CDR3 DNA reads as TGTGCCAGCAGCTTACAACAGGGGGCGGGTCAGCCCCAGCATTTT. The variable domain in full, with the rest retrieved from reference TRBV7-2 and TRBJ1-5, is GAGVSQSPSNKVTEKGKDVELRCDPISGHTALYWYRQSLGQGLEFLIYFQGNSAPDKSGLPSDRFSAERTGGSVSTLTIQRTQQEDSAVYLCASSLQQGAGQPQHFGDGTRLSIL.